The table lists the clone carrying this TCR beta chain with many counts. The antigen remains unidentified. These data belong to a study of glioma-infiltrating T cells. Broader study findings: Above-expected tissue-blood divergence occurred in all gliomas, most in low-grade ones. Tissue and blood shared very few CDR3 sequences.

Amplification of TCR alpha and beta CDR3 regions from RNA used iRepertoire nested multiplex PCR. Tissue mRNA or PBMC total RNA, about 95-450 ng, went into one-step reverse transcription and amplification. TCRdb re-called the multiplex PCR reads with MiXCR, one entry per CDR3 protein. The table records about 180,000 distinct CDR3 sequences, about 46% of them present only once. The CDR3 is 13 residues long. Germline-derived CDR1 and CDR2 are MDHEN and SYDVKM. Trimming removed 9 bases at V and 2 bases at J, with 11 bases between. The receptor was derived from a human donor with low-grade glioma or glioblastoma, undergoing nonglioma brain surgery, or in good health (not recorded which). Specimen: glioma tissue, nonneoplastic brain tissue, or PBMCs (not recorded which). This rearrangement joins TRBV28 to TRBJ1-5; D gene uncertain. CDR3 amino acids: CASYSGGNQPQHF. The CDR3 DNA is TGTGCCAGTTACAGTGGCGGCAATCAGCCCCAGCATTTT.